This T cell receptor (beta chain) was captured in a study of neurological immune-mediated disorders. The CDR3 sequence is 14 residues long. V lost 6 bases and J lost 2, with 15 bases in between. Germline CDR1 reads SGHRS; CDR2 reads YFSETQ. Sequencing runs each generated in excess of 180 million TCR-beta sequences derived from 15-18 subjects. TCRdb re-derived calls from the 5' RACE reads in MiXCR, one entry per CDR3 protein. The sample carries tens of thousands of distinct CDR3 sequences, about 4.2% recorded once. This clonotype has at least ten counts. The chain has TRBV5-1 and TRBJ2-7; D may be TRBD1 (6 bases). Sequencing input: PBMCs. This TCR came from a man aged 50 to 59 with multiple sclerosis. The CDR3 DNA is TGCGCCAGCACCTCCCGGGACACAGCCTACGAGCAGTACTTC. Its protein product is CASTSRDTAYEQYF. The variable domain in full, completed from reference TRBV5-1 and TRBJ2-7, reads KAGVTQTPRYLIKTRGQQVTLSCSPISGHRSVSWYQQTPGQGLQFLFEYFSETQRNKGNFPGRFSGRQFSNSRSEMNVSTLELGDSALYLCASTSRDTAYEQYFGPGTRLTVT.